This TCR beta chain derives from a study of shared clonotypes between healthy human individuals. Study-level information: The study drew on a couple of women and a few men aged 18 to 49 as donors. Three plates each covered CD4 naive and memory; CD8 naive two, CD8 memory one. The study, taken as a whole, reports: The researchers took only blood, and tissue repertoires probably look different.

A note on this clone: Its antigen is not known.

Germline values: CDR1 MNHEY, CDR2 SMNVEV (reference sequence). Germline trimming cut 7 bases from V and 3 bases from J; bases unmatched to any gene: 15. The CDR3 length is 19 residues. Authors' data handling: Quality scores were absent from the junction-only immunoSEQ sequences, so filtering differed. This table comes from immunoSEQ multiplex PCR, and its TCRdb copy is limited to in-frame clones, with some not included. The D gene and trimming were derived from the DNA, and the V and J assignments and clone size from that table. Here the sample spans 2 million to 3 million clones, 80% to 95% being singletons.

The sequenced material came from naive CD4+ T cells from PBMCs. Subset noted: CD45RA+ positively selected. The gene calls are TRBV27 and TRBJ2-1; 13 bases line up with TRBD2. The TCR sequence derives from a man between 18 and 29 years old in good health. Some clones in this sample may be carry-over from other donors' samples. The CDR3 region is CASTPPGLAGISGYNEQFF. In nucleotides, the CDR3 is TGTGCCAGCACGCCCCCGGGACTAGCGGGAATTTCCGGCTACAATGAGCAGTTCTTC.